The rows below give T cell receptor beta chains drawn from one sample of a study of blood T cell repertoires in COVID-19. Repertoires were generated with immunoSEQ multiplex PCR, while TCRdb's copy carries only in-frame clones and drops some. The repertoire holds some 260,000 clones, with 87% as singletons. The sequencing sample was made of PBMCs or T cells enriched from blood (not recorded which). Receptor source: a woman aged 25-40 years with acute COVID-19. The CDR3 runs from the conserved cysteine through the conserved F or W. The D gene is left open where the match is weak. Only part of the rows carry a size: once, few, many, or a class if the clone is expanded.

D	size	J	V	length	DNA	CDR3
.	.	TRBJ2-1	TRBV21-1	15	TGTGCCAGCAGCAAAGCTAGCGGCACCTACAATGAGCAGTTCTTC	CASSKASGTYNEQFF
.	.	TRBJ1-2	TRBV19	14	TGTGCCAGTAGCCTGCAGCGCGGAGGTTATGGCTACACCTTC	CASSLQRGGYGYTF
.	.	TRBJ2-1	TRBV6-5	13	TGTGCCAGCACCTACCCGGAGCACAATGAGCAGTTCTTC	CASTYPEHNEQFF
TRBD1	.	TRBJ1-4	TRBV19	14	TGTGCCAGTAGCCAGGGACAGGGGAGCGAAAAACTGTTTTTT	CASSQGQGSEKLFF
.	.	TRBJ2-7	TRBV7-2	15	TGTGCCAGCATCCCGGGAGCGGGACAGGCATACGAGCAGTACTTC	CASIPGAGQAYEQYF
TRBD1	.	TRBJ1-3	TRBV2	13	TGTGCCAGCAGTGAGGACAGGGGAAACACCATATATTTT	CASSEDRGNTIYF
TRBD2	once	TRBJ2-1	TRBV27	18	TGTGCCAGCAGTTCCCCCAGGGTTGGCGCGGGGGTTTACAATGAGCAGTTCTTC	CASSSPRVGAGVYNEQFF
TRBD1	.	TRBJ1-2	TRBV6-2/TRBV6-3	13	TGTGCCAGCAGTGGCGGGAGGGGGCATGGCTACACCTTC	CASSGGRGHGYTF
.	.	TRBJ2-1	TRBV7-8	15	TGTGCCAGCAGCCCTGCAGGGGCCTCCTACAATGAGCAGTTCTTC	CASSPAGASYNEQFF
.	.	TRBJ2-1	TRBV6-5	15	TGTGCCAGCGCAATCGGGCAGACGGGGTACAATGAGCAGTTCTTC	CASAIGQTGYNEQFF
TRBD2	.	TRBJ2-5	TRBV2	17	TGTGCCAGCAGTGGGGGTCTAGCGGGAGAAATTCGAGAGACCCAGTACTTC	CASSGGLAGEIRETQYF
.	.	TRBJ1-6	TRBV27	16	TGTGCCAGCAGTTTCATAGCATTCTCCTATAATTCACCCCTCCACTTT	CASSFIAFSYNSPLHF
.	.	TRBJ1-1	TRBV5-1	14	TGCGCCAGCATGGAGACAGTACTGAACACTGAAGCTTTCTTT	CASMETVLNTEAFF
.	.	TRBJ2-7	TRBV15	14	TGTGCCACCAGCAGAGACCGGGGGACCTACGAGCAGTACTTC	CATSRDRGTYEQYF
TRBD1	.	TRBJ1-1	TRBV28	16	TGTGCCAGCAGACGTCCCGGGACAGGGGAGGACACTGAAGCTTTCTTT	CASRRPGTGEDTEAFF
.	.	TRBJ2-7	TRBV12-5	14	TGTGCTAGTGCCTTGGGAGGCGCCGGCTACGAGCAGTACTTC	CASALGGAGYEQYF
.	.	TRBJ1-2	TRBV6-6	12	TGTGCCAGCTCTGGACAAAACTATGGCTACACCTTC	CASSGQNYGYTF
TRBD1	.	TRBJ2-1	TRBV5-1	16	TGCGCCAGCAGCTTGGATAGGGGGCGGTCCTACAATGAGCAGTTCTTC	CASSLDRGRSYNEQFF
.	few	TRBJ2-1	TRBV4-1	13	TGCGCCAGCAGCCACCCCATGATTGGCGAGCAGTTCTTC	CASSHPMIGEQFF
.	once	TRBJ2-6	TRBV19	16	TGTGCCAGTAGTACCGATACAGAAGCTGGGGCCAACGTCCTGACTTTC	CASSTDTEAGANVLTF
.	.	TRBJ2-5	TRBV9	15	TGTGCCAGCAGCGTATCGCCCAAGGGGCAAGAGACCCAGTACTTC	CASSVSPKGQETQYF
TRBD2	.	TRBJ2-2	TRBV29-1	14	TGCAGCGTTTACGGGAGGGCCGACACCGGGGAGCTGTTTTTT	CSVYGRADTGELFF
TRBD2	.	TRBJ2-1	TRBV7-2	17	TGTGCCAGCAGCTTACGGCCTAGCGGGGGGGCCTACAATGAGCAGTTCTTC	CASSLRPSGGAYNEQFF
TRBD1	few	TRBJ2-3	TRBV6-4	14	TGTGCCAGCAGTGGGGACAGGGACACAGATACGCAGTATTTT	CASSGDRDTDTQYF
TRBD1	.	TRBJ1-1	TRBV7-2	15	TGTGCCAGCAGCCCCCGGACAGGGGGCTTCACTGAAGCTTTCTTT	CASSPRTGGFTEAFF
.	.	TRBJ1-3	TRBV7-3	14	TGTGCCAGCTCTAGAGGGGGACCTGGAAACACCATATATTTT	CASSRGGPGNTIYF
.	.	TRBJ1-1	TRBV6-4	14	TGTGCCAGCAGCCGGCAACAGGGCAGCACTGAAGCTTTCTTT	CASSRQQGSTEAFF